These 5 T cell receptor beta chains share one sample of origin, sequenced in a study of PD-1 blockade in mismatch repair-deficient tumors. The assay was immunoSEQ multiplex PCR, and TCRdb's table has in-frame clones only and misses some. The sample includes fewer than 100,000 clones, over 75% of them seen just once. Source: peripheral blood, taken 12 weeks after starting pembrolizumab. The receptor set was obtained from an adult with mismatch repair-deficient cancer.

This chain joins TRBV6-5 and TRBJ2-2; D is unresolved. The CDR3 runs 15 residues. Trimming removed 3 bases at V and 0 bases at J, with 8 bases between. CDR1 is MNHEY and CDR2 is SVGAGI in the germline V gene. The CDR3 nucleotides read TGTGCCAGCAGTTATCAGGCGTCGAACACCGGGGAGCTGTTTTTT. Encoded protein: CASSYQASNTGELFF.

The V gene is TRBV7-9, the J gene TRBJ2-3, with D perhaps TRBD1 (6 bases). The V gene's germline CDR1 is SEHNR and CDR2 FQNEAQ (reference sequence). This CDR3 is built from 15 residues. V was clipped by 6 bases and J by 0 bases, with 13 bases between them. CDR3 in DNA: TGTGCCAGCAGTGACAGGCTCCATAGCACAGATACGCAGTATTTT. The encoded protein is CASSDRLHSTDTQYF.

This clone was counted a few times. This rearrangement joins TRBV6-5 to TRBJ2-1; possibly TRBD2 for D (6 bases). Trimming cost V 4 bases and J 9 bases, with 19 bases left between them. Per germline, CDR1 MNHEY and CDR2 SVGAGI. This CDR3 contains 15 residues. This CDR3 reads CASSSSGTDPPEQFF. The CDR3, as DNA: TGTGCCAGCAGTTCCTCCGGGACTGACCCCCCTGAGCAGTTCTTC.

The V and J genes are TRBV5-4 and TRBJ2-6; D possibly corresponds to TRBD1 (5 bases). Germline V gives CDR1 SGHNT, CDR2 YYREEE (reference sequence). V lost 4 bases to trimming and J lost 0 bases, with 11 bases between them. The CDR3 is 16 residues long. The CDR3 spells CASSDLRGSGANVLTF. The CDR3 nucleotides read TGTGCCAGCAGCGACCTAAGGGGCTCTGGGGCCAACGTCCTGACTTTC.

The chain carries TRBV6-6 and TRBJ1-1, with a tentative D call TRBD1 (6 bases). V was trimmed by 2 bases and J by 1 base, leaving 14 bases between them. The germline V gene has CDR1 MNHNY and CDR2 SVGAGI (reference sequence). CDR3 size: 16 residues. This CDR3 reads CASSYPTTGPNTEAFF. In DNA form, the CDR3 reads TGTGCCAGCAGTTACCCGACGACAGGACCGAACACTGAAGCTTTCTTT.